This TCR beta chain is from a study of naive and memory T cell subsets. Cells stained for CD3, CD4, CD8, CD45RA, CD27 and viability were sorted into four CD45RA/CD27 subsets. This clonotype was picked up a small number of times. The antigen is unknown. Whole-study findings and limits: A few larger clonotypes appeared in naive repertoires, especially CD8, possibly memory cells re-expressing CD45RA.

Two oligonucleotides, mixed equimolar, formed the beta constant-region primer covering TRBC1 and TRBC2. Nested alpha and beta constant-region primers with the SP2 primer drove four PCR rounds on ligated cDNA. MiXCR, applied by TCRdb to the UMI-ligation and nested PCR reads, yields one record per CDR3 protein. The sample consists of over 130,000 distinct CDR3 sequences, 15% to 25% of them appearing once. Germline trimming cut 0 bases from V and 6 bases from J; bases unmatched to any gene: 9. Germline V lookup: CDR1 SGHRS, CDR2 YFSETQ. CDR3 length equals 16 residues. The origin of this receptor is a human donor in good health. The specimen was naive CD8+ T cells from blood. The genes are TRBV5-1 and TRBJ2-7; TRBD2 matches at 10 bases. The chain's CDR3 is CASSLGLAGVLGEQYF. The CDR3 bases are TGCGCCAGCAGCTTGGGGCTAGCGGGAGTCTTAGGCGAGCAGTACTTC. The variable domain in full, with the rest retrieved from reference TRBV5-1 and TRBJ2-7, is KAGVTQTPRYLIKTRGQQVTLSCSPISGHRSVSWYQQTPGQGLQFLFEYFSETQRNKGNFPGRFSGRQFSNSRSEMNVSTLELGDSALYLCASSLGLAGVLGEQYFGPGTRLTVT.